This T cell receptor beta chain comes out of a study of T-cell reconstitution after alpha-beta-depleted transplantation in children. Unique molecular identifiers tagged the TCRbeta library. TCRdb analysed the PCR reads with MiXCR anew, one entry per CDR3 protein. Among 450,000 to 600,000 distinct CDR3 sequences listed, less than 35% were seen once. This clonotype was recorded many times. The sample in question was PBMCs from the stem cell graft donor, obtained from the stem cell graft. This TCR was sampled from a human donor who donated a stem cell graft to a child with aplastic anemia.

The CDR3 nucleotides read TGCAGTGCTAGAGACGTATCGGGAGTCTTGGGCCAAGAGACCCAGTACTTC. Residues: CSARDVSGVLGQETQYF. The chain has TRBV20-1 and TRBJ2-5; a weak D match, TRBD2 (6 bases). Trimming pared 0 bases from V and 1 base from J, leaving 18 bases between. This CDR3 spans 17 amino acids. The germline CDR1 and CDR2 sequences are DFQATT and SNEGSKA (reference sequence).